Below, 3 T cell receptor beta chains from the same sample are listed, as sequenced in a study of blood T cells in healthy people across ages. A second PCR of roughly 7 to 11 cycles used a sample-barcoded 5' primer and a J-beta primer mix. In TCRdb, the 5' RACE reads were re-called with MiXCR into one record per CDR3 protein. Of fewer than 750,000 distinct CDR3 sequences listed, around 48% are singletons. Sequenced sample: blood. The receptors stem from a man aged 80 or over in good health.

The chain employs TRBV28 and TRBJ1-4; a possible D gene is TRBD1 (5 bases). Germline V gene sequence: CDR1 MDHEN, CDR2 SYDVKM. The CDR3 runs to 13 residues. Trimming cost V 8 bases and J 3 bases, with 10 bases left between them. The CDR3, as DNA: TGTGCCAGCGGGGGGTCAGCTAATGAAAAACTGTTTTTT. It yields the protein CASGGSANEKLFF.

The genes are TRBV4-3 and TRBJ2-3; D unclear. Germline V gene sequence: CDR1 LGHNA, CDR2 YSLEER. The CDR3 contains 12 residues. The V end was cut by 7 bases, the J end by 0 bases, with 5 bases between. CDR3 sequence (DNA): TGCGCCAGCAATGCGAGCACAGATACGCAGTATTTT. Amino acids: CASNASTDTQYF.

This clonotype was seen more than once but under ten times. The rearrangement uses TRBV20-1 and TRBJ2-1, with a weak D call TRBD2 (6 bases). The CDR3 is 17 amino acids. Germline V gene data show CDR1 as DFQATT and CDR2 as SNEGSKA (reference sequence). Deletions cut 1 base from V and 7 bases from J, with 23 bases between. CDR3 sequence: CSARVRAQSHRGNEQFF. CDR3 coding DNA: TGCAGTGCTAGAGTTCGGGCACAGTCACATCGGGGGAATGAGCAGTTCTTC.